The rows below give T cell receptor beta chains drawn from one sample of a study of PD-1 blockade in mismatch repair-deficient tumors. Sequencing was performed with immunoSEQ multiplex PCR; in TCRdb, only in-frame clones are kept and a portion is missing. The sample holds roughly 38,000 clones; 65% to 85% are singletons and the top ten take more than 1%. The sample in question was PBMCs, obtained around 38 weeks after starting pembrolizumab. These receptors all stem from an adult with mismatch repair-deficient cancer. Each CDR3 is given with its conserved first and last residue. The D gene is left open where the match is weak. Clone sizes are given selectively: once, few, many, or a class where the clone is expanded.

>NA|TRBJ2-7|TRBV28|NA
TGTGCCAGCAGCCGATTGGGAGTTCAGTCCTACGAGCAGTACTTC
CASSRLGVQSYEQYF
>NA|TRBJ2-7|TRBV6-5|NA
TGTGCCAGCAGTAGAACCGGGACTTCCTACGAGCAGTACTTC
CASSRTGTSYEQYF
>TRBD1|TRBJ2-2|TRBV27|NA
TGTGCCAGCACAGAGACAGGGTACACCGGGGAGCTGTTTTTT
CASTETGYTGELFF
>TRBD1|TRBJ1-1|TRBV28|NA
TGTGCCAGCAAGGACTCATTGCAGACAGGGACTGAAGCTTTCTTT
CASKDSLQTGTEAFF
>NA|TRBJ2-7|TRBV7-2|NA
TGTGCCAGCAGCTCACAACAGAGCTCCGAGCAGTACTTC
CASSSQQSSEQYF
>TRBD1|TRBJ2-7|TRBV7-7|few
TGTGCCAGCAGCGAGGGACAGGGAAGCTCCTACGAGCAGTACTTC
CASSEGQGSSYEQYF
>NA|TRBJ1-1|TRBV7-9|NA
TGTGCCAGCAGCCGACAGGTTAACACTGAAGCTTTCTTT
CASSRQVNTEAFF
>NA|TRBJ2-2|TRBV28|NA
TGTGCCAGCAGTTTCCCCGACAGAGACACCGGGGAGCTGTTTTTT
CASSFPDRDTGELFF
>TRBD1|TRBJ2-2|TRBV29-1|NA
TGCAGCGTTGGGACAGGCGACACCGGGGAGCTGTTTTTT
CSVGTGDTGELFF
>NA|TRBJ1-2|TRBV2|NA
TGTGCCAGCAGTGACCGCGGATATGGCTACACCTTC
CASSDRGYGYTF
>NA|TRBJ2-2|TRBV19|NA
TGTGCCAGTGGCCTAGCGCCGGCGAACACCGGGGAGCTGTTTTTT
CASGLAPANTGELFF
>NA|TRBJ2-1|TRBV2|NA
TGTGCCAGCAGGGACCCCCGACGGGAGGAGCAGTTCTTC
CASRDPRREEQFF
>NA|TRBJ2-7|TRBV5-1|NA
TGCGCCAGCAGCTTGGAGCAGGGCTCTCGTGGGCAGTACTTC
CASSLEQGSRGQYF
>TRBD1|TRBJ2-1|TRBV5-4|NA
TGTGCGACCACAGGGGGCAAAGTCCAAAGTAATTCTCTCTTC
CATTGGKVQSNSLF
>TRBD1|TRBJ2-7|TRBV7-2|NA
TGTGCCAGCAGCCGTAGACAGGGGGCTTACGAGCAGTACTTC
CASSRRQGAYEQYF
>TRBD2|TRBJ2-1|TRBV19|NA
TGTGCCAGTAGTCGTACTAGCGGGAGATGGGGTGAGCAGTTCTTC
CASSRTSGRWGEQFF
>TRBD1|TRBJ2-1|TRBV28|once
TGTGCCAGCAGTATACCCCCGACAGGGATCCGACACAATGAGCAGTTCTTC
CASSIPPTGIRHNEQFF